A selection of T cell receptor beta chains follows, all from one sample in a study of glioma-infiltrating T cells. Via MiXCR, TCRdb re-called the multiplex PCR reads, giving one row per CDR3 protein. Here the sample spans about 400,000 distinct CDR3 sequences, around 45% being singletons. Sequencing input: glioma tissue, nonneoplastic brain tissue, or PBMCs (not recorded which). Receptor source: a human donor with low-grade glioma or glioblastoma, undergoing nonglioma brain surgery, or in good health (not recorded which). CDR3s include the opening cysteine and the closing phenylalanine or tryptophan. A D gene is named only where the DNA matches it firmly. Clone size appears in some rows only: once, few, many, or a class for an expanded clone.

D gene: .; J gene: TRBJ1-1; clone size: .; V gene: TRBV4-3; CDR3 DNA: TGCGCCAGCAGCCAAGATAACCCTGGCACTGAAGCTTTCTTT; CDR3 protein: CASSQDNPGTEAFF
D gene: .; J gene: TRBJ1-3; clone size: many; V gene: TRBV28; CDR3 DNA: TGTGCCAGCAGCCCTGGAGCTCGAGACACCATATATTTT; CDR3 protein: CASSPGARDTIYF
D gene: .; J gene: TRBJ2-3; clone size: many; V gene: TRBV6-2/TRBV6-3; CDR3 DNA: TGTGCCAGCAGTACCTACACAGCAGATACGCAGTATTTT; CDR3 protein: CASSTYTADTQYF
D gene: .; J gene: TRBJ1-4; clone size: .; V gene: TRBV28; CDR3 DNA: TGTGCCAGCAGTTCCGGCCTACCCCGGCAAAAACTGTTTTTT; CDR3 protein: CASSSGLPRQKLFF
D gene: .; J gene: TRBJ2-7; clone size: .; V gene: TRBV20-1; CDR3 DNA: TGCAGTGCTAGGGGACACCGGGCGGAGCAGTACTTC; CDR3 protein: CSARGHRAEQYF
D gene: .; J gene: TRBJ1-3; clone size: few; V gene: TRBV7-2; CDR3 DNA: TGTGCCAGCAGCTCGGACAGCTACTCTGGAAACACCATATATTTT; CDR3 protein: CASSSDSYSGNTIYF
D gene: .; J gene: TRBJ2-4; clone size: few; V gene: TRBV6-5; CDR3 DNA: TGTGCCAGCAGTTACTCGGCTCCGGGACTGGGCGTAGCCAAAAACATTCAGTACTTC; CDR3 protein: CASSYSAPGLGVAKNIQYF
D gene: TRBD1; J gene: TRBJ2-1; clone size: .; V gene: TRBV19; CDR3 DNA: TGTGCCAGTAGTGCCGGGACAGGGTTGGGTGAGCAGTTCTTC; CDR3 protein: CASSAGTGLGEQFF
D gene: .; J gene: TRBJ1-2; clone size: few; V gene: TRBV5-1; CDR3 DNA: TGCGCCAGCAGCACCCGGACGGCTAACTATGGCTACACCTTC; CDR3 protein: CASSTRTANYGYTF
D gene: .; J gene: TRBJ2-7; clone size: few; V gene: TRBV4-2; CDR3 DNA: TGTGCCAGCAGTACTCCAGGGAGAACGGACGAGCAGTACTTC; CDR3 protein: CASSTPGRTDEQYF
D gene: .; J gene: TRBJ1-3; clone size: many; V gene: TRBV6-6; CDR3 DNA: TGTGCCAGCAGTTACGGCGATCATGGAAACACCATATATTTT; CDR3 protein: CASSYGDHGNTIYF
D gene: TRBD2; J gene: TRBJ2-1; clone size: few; V gene: TRBV7-7; CDR3 DNA: TGTGCTAGCAGCTCCCTAGCGGGAGTAGGCTATGAGCAGTTCTTC; CDR3 protein: CASSSLAGVGYEQFF
D gene: .; J gene: TRBJ1-2; clone size: many; V gene: TRBV28; CDR3 DNA: TGTGCCAGCAGTTTATCAGGAACCTATGGCTACACCTTC; CDR3 protein: CASSLSGTYGYTF
D gene: .; J gene: TRBJ2-2; clone size: .; V gene: TRBV12-3/TRBV12-4; CDR3 DNA: TGTGCCAGCAGTTTATTAGGGGGGCAGGGGAACACCGGGGAGCTGTTTTTT; CDR3 protein: CASSLLGGQGNTGELFF
D gene: TRBD2; J gene: TRBJ2-1; clone size: .; V gene: TRBV20-1; CDR3 DNA: TGCAGTGCTAGAGATAGCGGGAGAAATGAGCAGTTCTTC; CDR3 protein: CSARDSGRNEQFF
D gene: TRBD1; J gene: TRBJ1-2; clone size: .; V gene: TRBV27; CDR3 DNA: TGTGCCAGCAGTTTTAGGGGGCATTGCTACACCTTC; CDR3 protein: CASSFRGHCYTF
D gene: .; J gene: TRBJ1-1; clone size: few; V gene: TRBV7-3; CDR3 DNA: TGTGCCAGCAGCTCCGAGGAGGGACCCAGGACTGAAGCTTTCTTT; CDR3 protein: CASSSEEGPRTEAFF
D gene: .; J gene: TRBJ1-6; clone size: many; V gene: TRBV6-1; CDR3 DNA: TGTGCCACGTTCCGAGGGGTAAATTCACCCCTCCACTTT; CDR3 protein: CATFRGVNSPLHF
D gene: TRBD2; J gene: TRBJ2-3; clone size: few; V gene: TRBV10-3; CDR3 DNA: TGTGCCATAGAGCGGGAACGCACAGATACGCAGTATTTT; CDR3 protein: CAIERERTDTQYF
D gene: .; J gene: TRBJ1-2; clone size: many; V gene: TRBV20-1; CDR3 DNA: TGCAGTGCTAACAGCGCGACTAGGCTGGCCTTC; CDR3 protein: CSANSATRLAF
D gene: .; J gene: TRBJ1-1; clone size: many; V gene: TRBV28; CDR3 DNA: TGTGCCTCTCAACGGGCAATGAACACTGAAGCTTTCTTT; CDR3 protein: CASQRAMNTEAFF
D gene: .; J gene: TRBJ1-2; clone size: .; V gene: TRBV27; CDR3 DNA: TGTGCCAGCAGTTACACGGATAGCGTACACTACACCTTC; CDR3 protein: CASSYTDSVHYTF
D gene: .; J gene: TRBJ2-7; clone size: .; V gene: TRBV28; CDR3 DNA: TGTGCCAGCAGTTTATTGTACAGGGCGACCTACGAGCAGTACTTC; CDR3 protein: CASSLLYRATYEQYF
D gene: .; J gene: TRBJ2-1; clone size: .; V gene: TRBV19; CDR3 DNA: TGTGCCAGTCATAACAGGGAAGGGTGCAATGAGCAGTTCTTC; CDR3 protein: CASHNREGCNEQFF
D gene: TRBD1; J gene: TRBJ2-1; clone size: .; V gene: TRBV2; CDR3 DNA: TGTGCCAGCAGTTCACAGGGGACCAACTACGAGCAGTTCTTC; CDR3 protein: CASSSQGTNYEQFF
D gene: TRBD1; J gene: TRBJ1-1; clone size: .; V gene: TRBV6-1; CDR3 DNA: TGCGCCAGCAGGAGGACAGGGATCAACACTGAAGCTTTCTTT; CDR3 protein: CASRRTGINTEAFF
D gene: TRBD1; J gene: TRBJ1-2; clone size: many; V gene: TRBV6-1; CDR3 DNA: TGTGCCAGCAGTCTCCGGACAGGGCAAGGCTACACCTTC; CDR3 protein: CASSLRTGQGYTF
D gene: .; J gene: TRBJ1-1; clone size: .; V gene: TRBV4-1; CDR3 DNA: TGTGCCAGCAGCCAGGGGCAAGGGAGGACTGAAGCTTTCTTT; CDR3 protein: CASSQGQGRTEAFF
D gene: .; J gene: TRBJ1-1; clone size: .; V gene: TRBV6-1; CDR3 DNA: TGCGCCAGCAGTGAGTGGCCTCGGGACAATGAAGCTTTCTTT; CDR3 protein: CASSEWPRDNEAFF
D gene: TRBD2; J gene: TRBJ2-1; clone size: .; V gene: TRBV6-1; CDR3 DNA: TGTGCCAGCAGCCCCGGGACTAGCTTCGGTGAGCAGTTCTTC; CDR3 protein: CASSPGTSFGEQFF
D gene: .; J gene: TRBJ2-1; clone size: .; V gene: TRBV7-2; CDR3 DNA: TGTGCCAGCAGCCTGAGAGGGACCTGGGGGAACAATGAGCAGTTCTTC; CDR3 protein: CASSLRGTWGNNEQFF
D gene: TRBD1; J gene: TRBJ2-2; clone size: many; V gene: TRBV25-1; CDR3 DNA: TGTGCCAGCAGTGAATTGGGACAGGGCACCGGGGAGCTGTTTTTT; CDR3 protein: CASSELGQGTGELFF
D gene: .; J gene: TRBJ1-2; clone size: many; V gene: TRBV7-9; CDR3 DNA: TGTGCCAGCAGCTTTACAGGGAGCTATGGCTACACCTTC; CDR3 protein: CASSFTGSYGYTF
D gene: TRBD2; J gene: TRBJ2-1; clone size: .; V gene: TRBV20-1; CDR3 DNA: TGCAGTGCTAGGATTCCGGGACTAGCGGGCGGGGGTGAGCAGTTCTTC; CDR3 protein: CSARIPGLAGGGEQFF
D gene: .; J gene: TRBJ2-7; clone size: .; V gene: TRBV20-1; CDR3 DNA: TGCAGTGCTAGAGGACTAGGGGGGCCTTACGAGCAGTACTTC; CDR3 protein: CSARGLGGPYEQYF
D gene: TRBD1; J gene: TRBJ2-5; clone size: .; V gene: TRBV6-2/TRBV6-3; CDR3 DNA: TGTGCCAGCAGCTTGTTGCAGGGACAGCGAAAGACCCAGTACTTC; CDR3 protein: CASSLLQGQRKTQYF
D gene: .; J gene: TRBJ2-7; clone size: many; V gene: TRBV28; CDR3 DNA: TGTGCCAGCAGTTTATATCTTAGCATGAGCCTCTCCTACGAGCAGTACTTC; CDR3 protein: CASSLYLSMSLSYEQYF
D gene: .; J gene: TRBJ2-3; clone size: few; V gene: TRBV2; CDR3 DNA: TGTGCCAGCAGTGAAGAGAGGGATGCGCAGTATTTT; CDR3 protein: CASSEERDAQYF